A single TCR beta chain is shown here with its context. The antigen is not known. The record originates from a study of cytomegalovirus exposure and HLA in healthy donors. Broader study findings: The tendency of first-cohort TCR clusters to co-occur in the roughly 130 validation repertoires emerged from a later analysis. As confirmed in vitro, a few CMV-associated chains were specific for CMV antigens. The study found most TCR sequences rare, yet found some public TCRs in many donors.

Germline V CDR1 and CDR2: SQVTM, ANQGSEA. There are 15 residues in the CDR3. V was cut by 5 bases and J by 2 bases, with 17 bases left in between. The method was immunoSEQ multiplex PCR; TCRdb's version includes in-frame clones alone and lacks a portion of them. The data contain some 88,000 clones, 95% to 98% of them seen just once; the ten biggest clones take up 0.78%. The chain couples TRBV29-1 to TRBJ2-3, with a weak D call TRBD1 (6 bases). Sequences were obtained from PBMCs. This receptor was taken from a man younger than 35 in good health and CMV-seronegative. The CDR3 sequence: CSVQEDSPTTDTQYF. Here the CDR3 DNA reads TGCAGCGTTCAGGAGGACAGCCCCACCACAGATACGCAGTATTTT.